This T cell receptor beta chain was obtained from a study of cytomegalovirus exposure and HLA in healthy donors. This CDR3 comprises 13 residues. The germline CDR1 and CDR2 sequences are SNHLY and FYNNEI. V lost 11 bases and J lost 4, with 15 bases in between. Study-level findings and limits: Altogether, some 170 TCR beta chains were recorded as cytomegalovirus-associated.

The sample holds a few counts of this clone. No antigen is known for it. The PCR contained 60 Vbeta and 13 Jbeta primers. The repertoire was sequenced with immunoSEQ multiplex PCR; TCRdb's copy has only in-frame clones and lacks some. Here the sample spans roughly 130,000 clones, around 9% being singletons. The source of this sequence is a middle-aged man in good health and CMV-seronegative. The gene calls are TRBV2 and TRBJ2-1, with D possibly TRBD1 on 6 matching bases. The sequenced sample consisted of PBMCs. CDR3 sequence: CAGAGQIYNEQFF. CDR3 bases: TGTGCCGGAGCCGGACAGATTTACAATGAGCAGTTCTTC.